This T cell receptor (beta chain) was sequenced during a study of shared clonotypes between healthy human individuals. With respect to this clone: The antigen is unknown.

Clones were read by immunoSEQ multiplex PCR, and TCRdb kept only the in-frame ones, dropping some. The sample holds about 520,000 clones; roughly 95% are singletons and the top ten take about 0.068%. CD4+ cells yielded CD45RA+ naive and CD45RA-negative memory subsets. Whole-study results and caveats: Blood was the only sampled material, and tissue repertoires likely differ. Generally, naive subsets (rather than memory subsets) showed larger estimated richness.

Germline V gives CDR1 SGDLS, CDR2 YYNGEE. V lost 6 bases, J lost 2 bases, and 14 bases lay in between. There are 14 residues in the CDR3. The sequence came from a woman in her 30s in good health. The sequenced material came from naive CD4+ T cells sorted from blood. Subset meaning: CD45RA+ positively selected. The rearrangement links TRBV9 to TRBJ2-5, with D uncertain. The CDR3 DNA follows: TGTGCCAGCACCCCGTGGGCGACACAAGAGACCCAGTACTTC. This gives the protein CASTPWATQETQYF. Based on the CDR3 plus reference TRBV9 and TRBJ2-5, the full variable domain is DSGVTQTPKHLITATGQRVTLRCSPRSGDLSVYWYQQSLDQGLQFLIQYYNGEERAKGNILERFSAQQFPDLHSELNLSSLELGDSALYFCASTPWATQETQYFGPGTRLLVL.